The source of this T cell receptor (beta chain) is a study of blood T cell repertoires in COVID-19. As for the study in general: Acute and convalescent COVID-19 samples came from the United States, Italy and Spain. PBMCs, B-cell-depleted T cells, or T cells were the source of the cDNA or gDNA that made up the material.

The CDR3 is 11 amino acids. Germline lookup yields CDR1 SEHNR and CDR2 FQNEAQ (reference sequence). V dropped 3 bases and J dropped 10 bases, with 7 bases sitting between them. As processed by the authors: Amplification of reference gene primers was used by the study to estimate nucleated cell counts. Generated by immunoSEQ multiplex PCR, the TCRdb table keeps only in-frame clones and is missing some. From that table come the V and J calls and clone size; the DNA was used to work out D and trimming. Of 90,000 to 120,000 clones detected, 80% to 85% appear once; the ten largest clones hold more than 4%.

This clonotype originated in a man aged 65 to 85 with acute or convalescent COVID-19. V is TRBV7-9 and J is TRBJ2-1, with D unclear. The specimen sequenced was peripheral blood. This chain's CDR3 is CASSLEIEQFF. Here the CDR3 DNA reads TGTGCCAGCAGCTTGGAGATCGAGCAGTTCTTC.